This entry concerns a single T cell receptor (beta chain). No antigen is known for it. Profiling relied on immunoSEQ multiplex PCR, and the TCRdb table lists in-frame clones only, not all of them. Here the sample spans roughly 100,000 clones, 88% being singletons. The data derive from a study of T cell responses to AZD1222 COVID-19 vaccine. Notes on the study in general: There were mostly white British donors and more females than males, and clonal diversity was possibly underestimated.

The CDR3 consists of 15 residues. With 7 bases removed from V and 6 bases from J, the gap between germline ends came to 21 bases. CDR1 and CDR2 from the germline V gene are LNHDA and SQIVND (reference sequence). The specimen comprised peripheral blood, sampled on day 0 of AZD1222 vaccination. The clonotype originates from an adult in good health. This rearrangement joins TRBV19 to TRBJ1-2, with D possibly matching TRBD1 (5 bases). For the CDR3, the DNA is TGTGCCAGTACTTCCCCAGGGTCTTGGGGGAATGGCTACACCTTC. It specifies CASTSPGSWGNGYTF.